This entry concerns a single T cell receptor beta chain. The sample is drawn from a study of blood T cells in healthy people across ages. Sample-barcoded 5' priming and a J-beta primer mix drove a second PCR of roughly 6 to 12 cycles. MiXCR was run by TCRdb on the 5' RACE reads, yielding one entry per CDR3 protein. There are 710,000 or so distinct CDR3 sequences in the sample; 22% occur only once, and approximately 20% lies in the top ten. Germline lookup yields CDR1 MNHEY and CDR2 SVGAGI. With V trimmed by 1 base and J by 3 bases, 7 bases remained unmatched. The CDR3 length is 16 residues. V gene TRBV6-5 combines with J gene TRBJ1-2; 8 nucleotides align to TRBD1. The source is a man aged 65 to 79 in good health. The source material was blood. Here the CDR3 DNA reads TGTGCCAGCAGTTACTTCAGGGGGCTTTCTCACTATGGCTACACCTTC. Translation gives CASSYFRGLSHYGYTF.